Below are 6 T cell receptor beta chains sequenced from a single sample in a study of beta chain features in type 1 diabetes. The sequenced template was cDNA made from the entire isolated RNA. Sequencing used immunoSEQ multiplex PCR; TCRdb keeps in-frame clones, though not all of them. This sample yields 160,000 or so clones, of which approximately 9.1% are seen a single time; about 2.5% belongs to the top ten. The sequenced sample was central memory CD4+ T cells from blood. The receptors come from a woman in her late teens or twenties in good health.

The sample holds a few counts of this clone. The gene calls are TRBV30 and TRBJ1-2, with 7 bases fitting TRBD1. The V gene's germline CDR1 is GTSNPN and CDR2 SVGIG (reference sequence). V dropped 5 bases and J dropped 2; count of bases not matched to a gene: 8. This CDR3 region has 14 residues. The DNA for the CDR3 is TGTGCCTGGGGCCTTAAGGGACAGAACTATGGCTACACCTTC. It translates to CAWGLKGQNYGYTF.

This clone was counted between two and nine times. V usage is TRBV19 and J usage is TRBJ2-5, with a weak D call TRBD2 (5 bases). The germline V gene has CDR1 LNHDA and CDR2 SQIVND (reference sequence). V was trimmed by 5 bases and J by 4 bases, leaving 11 bases between them. The CDR3 consists of 13 residues. Written as DNA, the CDR3 is TGTGCCAGTAGTTCTAGCATCGCAGAGACCCAGTACTTC. Residues: CASSSSIAETQYF.

This clone was picked up a small number of times. V is TRBV11-1 and J is TRBJ2-1, with 10 bases that match TRBD2. Trimming removed 5 bases from V and 8 bases from J; junction bases left unmatched: 9. The CDR3 sequence is 15 residues long. Germline V gene lookup returns CDR1 SGHAT and CDR2 FQDESV (reference sequence). The CDR3 here is CASSRTSGNTHEQFF. CDR3 in DNA: TGTGCCAGCAGCCGCACTAGCGGGAATACACATGAGCAGTTCTTC. The whole variable domain, filled in from reference TRBV11-1 and TRBJ2-1, reads EAEVAQSPRYKITEKSQAVAFWCDPISGHATLYWYRQILGQGPELLVQFQDESVVDDSQLPKDRFSAERLKGVDSTLKIQPAELGDSAMYLCASSRTSGNTHEQFFGPGTRLTVL.

This clone was counted many times. The V and J genes are TRBV7-9 and TRBJ2-5; D perhaps matches TRBD2 (6 bases). Trimming stripped 6 bases from V and 5 bases from J, with 16 bases between. Germline V gene lookup returns CDR1 SEHNR and CDR2 FQNEAQ (reference sequence). The length of the CDR3 is 14 residues. The CDR3 sequence: CASSERVGEETQYF. CDR3 in DNA: TGTGCCAGCAGTGAGCGGGTGGGCGAGGAGACCCAGTACTTC.

This sequence joins TRBV9 and TRBJ1-3, with TRBD1 as a possible D gene (6 bases). The CDR3 sequence is 14 residues long. Trimming cost V 0 bases and J 2 bases, with 6 bases left between them. Germline V gives CDR1 SGDLS, CDR2 YYNGEE. In DNA form, the CDR3 reads TGTGCCAGCAGCGTAGGGGACACTGGAAACACCATATATTTT. Translation gives CASSVGDTGNTIYF. Supplemented by reference TRBV9 and TRBJ1-3, the full variable domain reads DSGVTQTPKHLITATGQRVTLRCSPRSGDLSVYWYQQSLDQGLQFLIQYYNGEERAKGNILERFSAQQFPDLHSELNLSSLELGDSALYFCASSVGDTGNTIYFGEGSWLTVV.

This clone was recorded a few times. The V call is TRBV6-1, the J call TRBJ2-7; the D gene is possibly TRBD2 (6 bases). Germline loops: CDR1 MNHNS, CDR2 SASEGT. The V gene lost 5 bases and the J gene lost 3 bases, with 11 bases spanning the gap. This CDR3 spans 13 amino acids. The CDR3 DNA follows: TGTGCCAGCAGTCGGGACTTTGACTACGAGCAGTACTTC. This sequence encodes CASSRDFDYEQYF.